The 25 T cell receptor beta chains below all came from one sample that was sequenced in a study of blood T cells in healthy people across ages. Primed by a sample-barcoded 5' primer and a J-beta primer mix, a second PCR proceeded for about 6 to 12 cycles. One entry per CDR3 protein results from TCRdb running MiXCR on the 5' RACE reads. Among about 1,800,000 distinct CDR3 sequences listed, 28% were seen once. The sequencing sample was made of blood. These receptors all come from a woman in her 30s in good health.

This clonotype was counted ten times or more. The chain is built from TRBV12-3 or TRBV12-4 and TRBJ2-5; D unclear. CDR3 size: 16 residues. V lost 3 bases to trimming and J lost 0 bases, with 14 bases between them. DNA for the CDR3: TGTGCCAGCAGTTTTCGTAGGAAGGGCTACCAAGAGACCCAGTACTTC. This sequence encodes CASSFRRKGYQETQYF.

The chain has TRBV7-2 and TRBJ2-3; maybe TRBD1 (8 bases). V shed 5 bases and J shed 3 bases, with 18 bases lying between them. CDR1 and CDR2 from the germline V gene are SGHTA and FQGNSA. The CDR3 is 16 amino acids. Here the CDR3 DNA reads TGTGCCAGCAGCCCCGGGGGGCGGGACAGGACAGATACGCAGTATTTT. It is translated as CASSPGGRDRTDTQYF. The full variable domain, completed using reference TRBV7-2 and TRBJ2-3, is GAGVSQSPSNKVTEKGKDVELRCDPISGHTALYWYRQSLGQGLEFLIYFQGNSAPDKSGLPSDRFSAERTGGSVSTLTIQRTQQEDSAVYLCASSPGGRDRTDTQYFGPGTRLTVL.

This clonotype was counted only a few times. V and J are TRBV7-2 and TRBJ1-2; D is uncertain. In germline, CDR1 is SGHTA, CDR2 FQGNSA. With 1 base removed from V and 8 bases from J, the gap between germline ends came to 11 bases. The CDR3 totals 13 residues. The CDR3 DNA sequence: TGTGCCAGCAGCTTAGAGAGGCGGCGCGGCTACACCTTC. This codes for CASSLERRRGYTF.

The chain joins TRBV5-5 to TRBJ2-3; 12 bases align to TRBD2. The ends lost 4 bases at V and 5 bases at J; junction bases unmatched: 5. Germline V CDR1 and CDR2: SGHKS, YYEKEE (reference sequence). The CDR3 is 15 residues long. CDR3 sequence: CASSPGLAGQDTQYF. CDR3 nucleotide sequence: TGTGCCAGCAGCCCGGGACTAGCGGGTCAAGATACGCAGTATTTT.

V and J are TRBV28 and TRBJ2-3; maybe TRBD1 (5 bases). The CDR3 covers 15 residues. Germline assignment: CDR1 MDHEN and CDR2 SYDVKM. Deletions cut 7 bases from V and 0 bases from J, with 14 bases between. The CDR3 loop reads CASKPRTTSTDTQYF. The CDR3 DNA sequence: TGTGCCAGCAAACCCAGGACAACTAGCACAGATACGCAGTATTTT. The variable domain in full, completed from reference TRBV28 and TRBJ2-3, reads DVKVTQSSRYLVKRTGEKVFLECVQDMDHENMFWYRQDPGLGLRLIYFSYDVKMKEKGDIPEGYSVSREKKERFSLILESASTNQTSMYLCASKPRTTSTDTQYFGPGTRLTVL.

The chain employs TRBV7-6 and TRBJ2-3; 9 bases are a match to TRBD2. The CDR3 is 15 amino acids. Germline-derived CDR1 and CDR2 are SGHVS and FNYEAQ. The V gene end was trimmed by 3 bases and the J gene end by 5 bases; junction bases not matched to a gene: 6. DNA for the CDR3: TGTGCCAGCAGCTTCGCGGGAGCGGGGGGAGATACGCAGTATTTT. Its protein product is CASSFAGAGGDTQYF.

The chain recombines TRBV28 with TRBJ2-1, with no clear D. Germline CDR1 and CDR2: MDHEN and SYDVKM. V lost 6 bases to trimming and J lost 9 bases, with 9 bases between them. This CDR3 region has 11 residues. The CDR3 here is CASRFESEQFF. CDR3 sequence (DNA): TGTGCCAGCAGGTTCGAGAGTGAGCAGTTCTTC. Drawing the rest from reference TRBV28 and TRBJ2-1, the complete variable domain is DVKVTQSSRYLVKRTGEKVFLECVQDMDHENMFWYRQDPGLGLRLIYFSYDVKMKEKGDIPEGYSVSREKKERFSLILESASTNQTSMYLCASRFESEQFFGPGTRLTVL.

The chain joins TRBV4-1 to TRBJ2-5, with TRBD2 matching 11 bases. TRBJ2-7 explains the end of the DNA better; the J call may be wrong. This CDR3 region has 16 residues. The V gene's germline CDR1 is MGHRA and CDR2 YSYEKL. CDR3 residues: CASSQGPGLAEYEQYF. The CDR3 DNA follows: TGCGCCAGCAGCCAAGGGCCGGGACTAGCGGAATACGAGCAGTACTTC.

The J gene is TRBJ2-2, the V gene TRBV15; 7 bases fit TRBD1. The CDR3 runs 16 residues. In germline, CDR1 is LNHNV, CDR2 YYDKDF (reference sequence). J lost 2 bases, V lost 5 bases, and 8 bases had no gene match. Here the CDR3 reads CATSARTGSNTGELFF. CDR3 bases: TGTGCCACCAGCGCGCGGACAGGATCTAACACCGGGGAGCTGTTTTTT.

As regards this clonotype: A read error is possible here, since a much larger clone lies one base away. The chain has TRBV3-1 and TRBJ2-7; D might be TRBD1 (6 bases). Germline CDR1 LGHDT, CDR2 YNNKEL (reference sequence). The CDR3 covers 15 residues. Trimming left V 4 bases short and J 4 bases short, with 17 bases between. CDR3 coding DNA: TGTGCCAGCAGCCCTACAGGGAGACCTTGTTACGAGCAGTACTTC. Amino acids: CASSPTGRPCYEQYF.

The chain uses TRBV6-6 and TRBJ2-6, with D unresolved. V was pared by 6 bases and J by 3 bases, with 15 bases between. The CDR3 contains 16 residues. Germline CDR1 is MNHNY and CDR2 is SVGAGI (reference sequence). The CDR3 DNA follows: TGTGCCAGCAGCGGAAACGTCTTGGGTGGGGCCAACGTCCTGACTTTC. Protein product: CASSGNVLGGANVLTF.

The chain recombines TRBV5-1 with TRBJ1-1; no definite D call. Germline V lookup: CDR1 SGHRS, CDR2 YFSETQ. The CDR3 is 14 residues long. V was pared by 1 base and J by 5 bases, with 12 bases between. CDR3 sequence (DNA): TGCGCCAGCAGCTTGATTGGGAGCGGGACTGAAGCTTTCTTT. This sequence encodes CASSLIGSGTEAFF.

This rearrangement joins TRBV6-1 to TRBJ2-7; 8 bases align to TRBD1. CDR3 length: 14 amino acids. Trimming took 8 bases from V and 4 from J; bases not matched to a gene: 10. Germline V gives CDR1 MNHNS, CDR2 SASEGT. The CDR3, as DNA: TGTGCCAGCGAACTTCCAGGGGGCTCGTACGAGCAGTACTTC. It yields the protein CASELPGGSYEQYF.

This clonotype was counted ten times or more. The V gene is TRBV6-4, the J gene TRBJ2-5; 9 bases are a match to TRBD2. Germline assignment: CDR1 MRHNA and CDR2 SNTAGT. The CDR3 consists of 15 residues. With 6 bases clipped from V and 5 bases from J, the junction kept 10 bases outside the gene matches. The CDR3 protein is CASSAGNSGSETQYF. In nucleotides, the CDR3 is TGTGCCAGCAGCGCCGGGAATAGCGGGAGCGAGACCCAGTACTTC.

The rearrangement links TRBV5-1 to TRBJ2-7; no reliable D call. The germline V gene encodes CDR1 SGHRS and CDR2 YFSETQ. The CDR3 sequence is 11 residues long. Trimming took off 4 bases at V and 6 bases at J, with 8 bases between the two ends. CDR3 protein: CASSTYTEQYF. For the CDR3, the DNA is TGCGCCAGCAGCACCTATACCGAGCAGTACTTC.

This clonotype was counted at least ten times. The gene calls are TRBV4-2 and TRBJ2-7; 7 nucleotides match TRBD1. Germline values: CDR1 LGHNA, CDR2 YNFKEQ. The CDR3 has 14 residues. V trimming: 5 bases; J trimming: 5 bases; junction bases outside the gene matches: 9. The CDR3 protein is CASSKATGADEQYF. In DNA form, the CDR3 reads TGTGCCAGCAGCAAAGCAACAGGGGCCGACGAGCAGTACTTC.

This clonotype was seen a handful of times. Its ends do not fully match the called genes, so a read error is possible. This rearrangement joins TRBV6-5 to TRBJ2-6; D not resolved. Germline CDR1 is MNHEY and CDR2 is SVGAGI. CDR3 length equals 14 residues. The chain's CDR3 is CAGSWNSGANVLTF. The CDR3 DNA follows: TGTGCCGGCAGTTGGAACTCTGGGGCCAACGTCCTGACTTTC.

With regard to this clonotype: Since a much larger clone is just one base distant, this may be a read error. This rearrangement joins TRBV7-9 to TRBJ2-5, with D possibly TRBD1 on 5 matching bases. The V gene lost 6 bases and the J gene lost 5 bases, with 13 bases spanning the gap. CDR1 SEHNR and CDR2 FQNEAQ come from the germline V gene (reference sequence). The CDR3 spans 13 residues. The DNA of the CDR3 is TGTGCCAGCAGACTGGCAGGGCCGGAGACCCAGTACTTC. Its protein product is CASRLAGPETQYF.

This chain links TRBV6-5 with TRBJ1-1; 7 bases align to TRBD1. The CDR3 is 15 amino acids. Germline assignment: CDR1 MNHEY and CDR2 SVGAGI. V gave up 6 bases and J gave up 1 base; unmatched junction bases: 8. The chain's CDR3 is CASSPPRGANTEAFF. In DNA, the CDR3 is TGTGCCAGCAGCCCGCCCAGGGGGGCGAACACTGAAGCTTTCTTT.

Concerning this clonotype: This may be a read error: a much more frequent sequence differs by one nucleotide. This chain joins TRBV4-3 and TRBJ2-3; D is tentatively TRBD1 or TRBD2 (5 bases each). In germline, CDR1 is LGHNA, CDR2 YSLEER. The CDR3 consists of 17 residues. The ends were cut back, 3 bases at V and 2 bases at J, with 18 bases in the middle. The CDR3: CASSQVEPAGTTDTQYF. As DNA, the CDR3 is TGCGCCAGCAGCCAGGTTGAACCAGCAGGGACCACAGATACGCAGTATTTT.

As for this clonotype: The junction does not match germline at one end; this may be a read error. The V gene is TRBV5-5, the J gene TRBJ2-1; the D gene is possibly TRBD1 (5 bases). The CDR3 runs to 15 residues. CDR1 is SGHKS, CDR2 YYEKEE, per germline (reference sequence). The CDR3 protein is CAGSLQGASYNEQFF. DNA of the CDR3: TGTGCCGGCAGCTTGCAGGGTGCATCCTACAATGAGCAGTTCTTC.

This sequence joins TRBV7-2 and TRBJ1-3; D remains ambiguous. Looked up from germline, CDR1 is SGHTA and CDR2 is FQGNSA. The CDR3 is 16 amino acids. V was trimmed by 1 base and J by 0 bases, leaving 10 bases between them. CDR3 in amino acids: CASSLGRTTSGNTIYF. DNA for the CDR3: TGTGCCAGCAGCTTAGGAAGGACCACCTCTGGAAACACCATATATTTT.

The J gene is TRBJ2-3, the V gene TRBV27; 11 bases agree with TRBD2. CDR1 MNHEY and CDR2 SMNVEV come from the germline V gene (reference sequence). V shed 5 bases and J 2 bases; nucleotides not matched to a gene: 6. CDR3 length: 16 amino acids. The CDR3 loop reads CASSTGTSGHTDTQYF. CDR3 coding DNA: TGTGCCAGCAGTACCGGGACTAGCGGCCACACAGATACGCAGTATTTT.

The gene calls are TRBV2 and TRBJ2-4, with TRBD2 as a possible D gene (6 bases). The DNA end lines up better with TRBJ2-7; the J call may be wrong. In germline, CDR1 is SNHLY, CDR2 FYNNEI. There are 12 residues in the CDR3. The CDR3 DNA reads as TGTGCCAGCAAAGGAGGGGTAGACGAGCAGTACTTC. It codes for CASKGGVDEQYF.

J is TRBJ1-4 and V is TRBV25-1; 7 bases are a match to TRBD1. V was clipped by 5 bases and J by 6 bases; unmatched bases: 6. This CDR3 is built from 14 residues. Germline V gene sequence: CDR1 MGHDK, CDR2 SYGVNS. The CDR3 sequence is CASSSEGAYEKLFF. As DNA, the CDR3 is TGTGCCAGCAGTTCGGAGGGGGCCTATGAAAAACTGTTTTTT.